These 5 T cell receptor beta chains originate from one sample sequenced in a study of T-cell memory formation after mild COVID-19. TCRdb re-analysed the 5' RACE reads in MiXCR, keeping a single row per CDR3 protein. The sample records about 350,000 distinct CDR3 sequences, roughly an eighth being singletons. Sequencing was performed on PBMCs or a T cell subset sorted from them (not recorded which). These receptors were taken from a man younger than 35 who had mild COVID-19 (a few samples of this study predate the infection). Cell type and time point are not known.

The chain employs TRBV14 and TRBJ2-1; D is unclear. This CDR3 is 11 amino acids long. Deletions cut 3 bases from V and 12 bases from J, with 9 bases between. Germline CDR1 is SGHDN and CDR2 is FVKESK. CDR3 DNA: TGTGCCAGCAGCCATTGGGCAGGGCAGTTCTTC. It yields the protein CASSHWAGQFF.

This clonotype was counted a few times. The chain uses TRBV3-1 and TRBJ2-5; D gene uncertain. Deletions cut 6 bases from V and 1 base from J, with 9 bases between. CDR1 LGHDT and CDR2 YNNKEL come from the germline V gene (reference sequence). The CDR3 sequence is 13 residues long. Here the CDR3 DNA reads TGTGCCAGCAGTCGGTGGGGCCAAGAGACCCAGTACTTC. It yields the protein CASSRWGQETQYF.

This chain uses TRBV6-2 or TRBV6-3 with TRBJ1-2, with TRBD1 matching 10 bases. Per germline, CDR1 MNHEY and CDR2 SVGEGT. This CDR3 region has 16 residues. V trimming: 5 bases; J trimming: 4 bases; junction bases outside the gene matches: 10. CDR3 in amino acids: CASSTSDRGPAYGYTF. The CDR3 DNA reads as TGTGCCAGCAGTACTTCAGACAGGGGGCCTGCCTATGGCTACACCTTC.

This clonotype turned up a few times. The V and J genes are TRBV24-1 and TRBJ2-3; D possibly matches TRBD1 or TRBD2 (5 bases each). Germline V gene lookup returns CDR1 KGHDR and CDR2 SFDVKD. The V end lost 4 bases, the J end lost 3 bases, and 13 bases lay between the germline ends. This CDR3 is built from 15 residues. In DNA form, the CDR3 reads TGTGCCACCAGTGACTCGGGGCGAGTGACAGATACGCAGTATTTT. It encodes CATSDSGRVTDTQYF.

Only a few counts were recorded for this clonotype. The chain is built from TRBV6-1 and TRBJ1-3; 12 nucleotides align to TRBD1. Germline trimming cut 6 bases from V and 7 bases from J; bases unmatched to any gene: 7. The CDR3 sequence is 15 residues long. CDR1 and CDR2 from the germline V gene are MNHNS and SASEGT. CDR3 sequence: CASRSGTGGVNTIYF. The CDR3 DNA follows: TGTGCCAGCAGGTCCGGGACAGGGGGCGTGAACACCATATATTTT.